This TCR beta chain was sequenced for a study of cytomegalovirus exposure and HLA in healthy donors. Broader study findings: Later work found that TCR association rates differed between HLA loci; DRB1 had the most and HLA-C the fewest.

On this clone: Its matching antigen is unknown.

A multiplex PCR was run with 60 Vbeta primers and 13 Jbeta primers. Authors' data handling: There were tens of millions of unique TCR beta chains by a later count, and approximately 10 million of them were shared. Profiled with immunoSEQ multiplex PCR; TCRdb holds only in-frame clones, not every one. V and J calls and clone size follow that table, whereas D and trimming were derived from the DNA. The repertoire has more than 85,000 clones, around 68% of them found once; the top ten carry over 1%. The clonotype originates from a female donor in good health and CMV-seronegative. The sequenced sample was PBMCs.

DNA of the CDR3: TGTGCCACACAGGACATATACACAGATACGCAGTATTTT. Translating it yields CATQDIYTDTQYF. The chain has TRBV2 and TRBJ2-3, with D possibly being TRBD1 (5 bases). This CDR3 spans 13 amino acids. V was pared by 10 bases and J by 2 bases, with 13 bases between. The germline V gene encodes CDR1 SNHLY and CDR2 FYNNEI.